Following are 20 T cell receptor beta chains from one sample sequenced in a study of T cell repertoires in cytomegalovirus infection (dated by TCRdb to the late 2010s). For sequencing, an Illumina HiSeq 1500 was employed. Clones were called with MiXCR by TCRdb after fastp trimmed the public reads at Q25, and only in-frame beta chains were retained. All rows with the same CDR3 protein become a single entry with the most common DNA and genes. This sample has about 300,000 distinct CDR3 sequences in its table, and approximately 10% of those were observed once. The ten largest clones add up to more than 2.5% of the sample. The source material was PBMCs. These receptors were obtained from a human donor in good health (CMV status not recorded). Some clones in this sample may be carry-over from other donors' samples.

Many counts were recorded for this clonotype. This sequence joins TRBV6-5 and TRBJ1-1; D unclear. V shed 7 bases and J shed 11 bases, with 20 bases lying between them. Germline V gene lookup returns CDR1 MNHEY and CDR2 SVGAGI. The CDR3 has 13 residues. CDR3 amino acids: CASNSPEAHQAFF. In DNA, the CDR3 is TGTGCCAGCAATTCTCCCGAAGCCCACCAGGCTTTCTTT.

This clonotype was counted many times. The rearrangement links TRBV24-1 to TRBJ2-1, with D perhaps assigned TRBD1 or TRBD2 (6 bases each). Germline-derived CDR1 and CDR2 are KGHDR and SFDVKD. This CDR3 has 17 amino acids. Trimming cost V 3 bases and J 0 bases, with 14 bases left between them. The CDR3 nucleotides are TGTGCCACCAGTGATCCGGGGGCCAAAAGCTCCTACAATGAGCAGTTCTTC. It is translated as CATSDPGAKSSYNEQFF.

This sequence joins TRBV19 and TRBJ2-3, with TRBD2 identical over 9 bases. The CDR3 contains 16 residues. Trimming took 8 bases from V and 6 from J; bases not matched to a gene: 15. Germline V gene data show CDR1 as LNHDA and CDR2 as SQIVND (reference sequence). As DNA, the CDR3 is TGTGCCAGTCGTCGGAGACTAGCGGCCCCCCAGGATACGCAGTATTTT. It specifies CASRRRLAAPQDTQYF.

This clonotype was seen ten or more times. The chain is built from TRBV27 and TRBJ2-1; D uncertain. The germline V and J ends were trimmed by 2 bases and 5 bases, with 10 bases remaining between them. Germline V gene data show CDR1 as MNHEY and CDR2 as SMNVEV (reference sequence). The CDR3 has 14 residues. The CDR3 DNA follows: TGTGCCAGCAGTTTAACGGGTTCCAACAATGAGCAGTTCTTC. This translates into CASSLTGSNNEQFF.

This clonotype occurred many times. V is TRBV6-2 or TRBV6-3 and J is TRBJ2-6; tentatively, D is TRBD1 (6 bases). Germline V gives CDR1 MNHEY, CDR2 SVGEGT. Trimming stripped 4 bases from V and 0 bases from J, with 13 bases between. There are 17 residues in the CDR3. CDR3 bases: TGTGCCAGCAGTTCCGGACAGCTAACCTCTGGGGCCAACGTCCTGACTTTC. Its translation is CASSSGQLTSGANVLTF.

As concerns this clonotype: A read error may explain this, as a much larger clone is one base away. The chain combines TRBV5-5 with TRBJ1-4; D unresolved. CDR1 SGHKS and CDR2 YYEKEE come from the germline V gene (reference sequence). The CDR3 is 13 amino acids. The DNA of the CDR3 is TGTGCCAGCAGCTTTAAGGGTTATGAAAAACTGATTTTT. This translates into CASSFKGYEKLIF. Complete variable domain (other parts from reference TRBV5-5 and TRBJ1-4): DAGVTQSPTHLIKTRGQQVTLRCSPISGHKSVSWYQQVLGQGPQFIFQYYEKEERGRGNFPDRFSARQFPNYSSELNVNALLLGDSALYLCASSFKGYEKLIFGSGTQLSVL.

There are many counts of this clonotype. The V call is TRBV7-6, the J call TRBJ1-6; 7 bases align to TRBD1. This CDR3 spans 14 amino acids. Per the germline V gene, CDR1 is SGHVS and CDR2 is FNYEAQ. J gave up 6 bases and V 5 bases, and 4 bases lay outside the gene matches. CDR3 coding DNA: TGTGCCAGCAGCGAGGGACAGAGTAATTCACCCCTCCACTTT. This gives the protein CASSEGQSNSPLHF.

This clonotype was seen many times. J is TRBJ2-1 and V is TRBV7-3; 7 nucleotides match TRBD2. Germline CDR1 and CDR2: SGHTA and FQGTGA. The CDR3 totals 17 residues. After removal of 2 bases from V and 5 bases from J, the junction contained 12 bases not matched to a gene. The CDR3 coding sequence is TGTGCCAGCAGCTTAGGCAGAGGGAGACTAGCTGACAATGAGCAGTTCTTC. Protein sequence: CASSLGRGRLADNEQFF.

This clonotype was detected many times. J is TRBJ2-5 and V is TRBV6-5; the match to TRBD2 covers 7 bases. The CDR3 consists of 15 residues. J was trimmed by 4 bases and V by 2 bases; bases with no gene match: 7. Germline values: CDR1 MNHEY, CDR2 SVGAGI. CDR3 region: CASSYVGGGLETQYF. The CDR3 bases are TGTGCCAGCAGTTACGTGGGCGGGGGATTAGAGACCCAGTACTTC.

This clonotype was observed at least ten times. The gene calls are TRBV20-1 and TRBJ2-5; 7 nucleotides line up with TRBD2. CDR1 is DFQATT, CDR2 SNEGSKA, per germline (reference sequence). The CDR3 is 16 residues long. Trimming took 5 bases from V and 2 from J; bases not matched to a gene: 14. This chain's CDR3 is CSAGLVRAGVQETQYF. In DNA, the CDR3 is TGCAGTGCTGGACTAGTTCGGGCAGGAGTACAAGAGACCCAGTACTTC.

This clonotype was seen ten or more times. The chain employs TRBV7-8 and TRBJ2-3; D is perhaps TRBD1 or TRBD2 (5 bases each). From germline, CDR1 is SGHVS and CDR2 FQNEAQ. The V and J ends lost 1 base and 2 bases respectively, with 10 bases between them. The CDR3 totals 15 residues. The CDR3 DNA is TGTGCCAGCAGCTTAGGCAGAGGGGACACAGATACGCAGTATTTT. Amino acids: CASSLGRGDTDTQYF.

At least ten counts were recorded for this clonotype. V and J are TRBV7-9 and TRBJ2-1; 10 bases fit TRBD2. The V and J ends lost 5 bases and 8 bases, in that order; junction bases with no gene match: 3. The CDR3 spans 13 residues. CDR1 SEHNR and CDR2 FQNEAQ come from the germline V gene (reference sequence). The CDR3 region is CASSPSGRDEQFF. CDR3 coding DNA: TGTGCCAGCAGCCCGAGCGGGAGGGATGAGCAGTTCTTC.

This clonotype was counted ten times or more. The chain combines TRBV27 with TRBJ2-2, with TRBD2 matching 10 bases. Germline loops: CDR1 MNHEY, CDR2 SMNVEV (reference sequence). The CDR3 loop spans 15 amino acids. The trim removed 5 bases at V and 4 bases at J, leaving 4 bases unmatched. Here the CDR3 DNA reads TGTGCCAGCAGTGCTAGCGGGGGTGTCACCGGGGAGCTGTTTTTT. It specifies CASSASGGVTGELFF.

This clonotype occurred a few times. The gene calls are TRBV4-1 and TRBJ2-3; D remains unclear. The germline V and J ends were trimmed by 0 bases and 6 bases, with 16 bases remaining between them. Germline CDR1 and CDR2: MGHRA and YSYEKL. The CDR3 is made up of 16 amino acids. This CDR3 is CASSQDRSGMRDTQYF. CDR3 DNA: TGCGCCAGCAGCCAAGATCGGTCGGGTATGCGGGATACGCAGTATTTT.

This clonotype occurred a few times. In nucleotides, the CDR3 is TGTGCCAGCAGGGGAGGGACTGCTAATCAGCCCCAGCATTTT. It codes for CASRGGTANQPQHF. V gene TRBV2 combines with J gene TRBJ1-5; D is possibly TRBD1 (5 bases). V was cut by 6 bases and J by 4 bases, with 13 bases left in between. Per the germline V gene, CDR1 is SNHLY and CDR2 is FYNNEI. The CDR3 contains 14 residues.

The genes are TRBV20-1 and TRBJ2-1; 14 bases are a match to TRBD2. CDR3 length: 18 residues. Per germline, CDR1 DFQATT and CDR2 SNEGSKA (reference sequence). Unmatched junction bases numbered 10, after V lost 5 bases and J lost 1 base. In DNA form, the CDR3 reads TGCAGTGCTGCTACCCCGGGACTAGCGGGGGCGTCCTACAATGAGCAGTTCTTC. This sequence encodes CSAATPGLAGASYNEQFF.

This clonotype was counted at least ten times. J is TRBJ2-1 and V is TRBV3-1; D possibly uses TRBD1 or TRBD2 (5 bases each). Per germline, CDR1 LGHDT and CDR2 YNNKEL (reference sequence). The germline V and J ends were trimmed by 3 bases and 2 bases, with 11 bases remaining between them. There are 15 residues in the CDR3. The CDR3 is CASSQREGPYNEQFF. The CDR3 DNA is TGTGCCAGCAGCCAGAGAGAGGGACCCTACAATGAGCAGTTCTTC.

This clonotype has more than one count but fewer than ten. V usage is TRBV25-1 and J usage is TRBJ1-4; perhaps TRBD1 as D (6 bases). Germline loops: CDR1 MGHDK, CDR2 SYGVNS. The CDR3 has 17 residues. V shed 1 base and J shed 0 bases, with 12 bases lying between them. CDR3: CASSESGRGPTNEKLFF. CDR3 nucleotides: TGTGCCAGCAGTGAATCGGGCAGGGGCCCAACTAATGAAAAACTGTTTTTT. Filled out from reference TRBV25-1 and TRBJ1-4, the complete variable domain reads EADIYQTPRYLVIGTGKKITLECSQTMGHDKMYWYQQDPGMELHLIHYSYGVNSTEKGDLSSESTVSRIRTEHFPLTLESARPSHTSQYLCASSESGRGPTNEKLFFGSGTQLSVL.

The chain has TRBV20-1 and TRBJ1-5, with D hard to call. The CDR3 consists of 12 residues. The ends were cut back, 6 bases at V and 7 bases at J, with 13 bases in the middle. CDR1 and CDR2 from the germline V gene are DFQATT and SNEGSKA (reference sequence). The CDR3 sequence is CSARSSGQPQHF. The CDR3 bases are TGCAGTGCGAGGAGTAGTGGCCAGCCCCAGCATTTT.

This clonotype has more than one count but fewer than ten. The V gene is TRBV20-1, the J gene TRBJ1-2; TRBD1 matches at 9 bases. The CDR3 has 14 amino acids. Losses at the gene ends were 6 bases for V and 8 bases for J; bases not matched to a gene: 13. Germline V gives CDR1 DFQATT, CDR2 SNEGSKA (reference sequence). This CDR3 is CSAVPGTGSSGYTF. The DNA for the CDR3 is TGCAGTGCGGTCCCCGGGACAGGGTCCTCGGGCTACACCTTC.